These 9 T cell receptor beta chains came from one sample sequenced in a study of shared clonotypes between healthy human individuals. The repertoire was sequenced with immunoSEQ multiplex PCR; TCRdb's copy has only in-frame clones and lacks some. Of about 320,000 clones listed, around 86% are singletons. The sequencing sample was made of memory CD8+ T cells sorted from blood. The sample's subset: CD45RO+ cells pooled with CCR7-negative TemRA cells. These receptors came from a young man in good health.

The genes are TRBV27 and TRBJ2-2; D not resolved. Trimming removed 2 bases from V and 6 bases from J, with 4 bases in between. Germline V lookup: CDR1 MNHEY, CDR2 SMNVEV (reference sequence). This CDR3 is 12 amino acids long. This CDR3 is CASSLQSGELFF. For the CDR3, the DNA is TGTGCCAGCAGTTTACAGTCCGGGGAGCTGTTTTTT.

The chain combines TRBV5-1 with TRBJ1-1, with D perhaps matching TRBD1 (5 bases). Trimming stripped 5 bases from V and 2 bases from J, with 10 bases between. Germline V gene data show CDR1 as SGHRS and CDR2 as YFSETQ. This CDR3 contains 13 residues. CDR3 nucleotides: TGCGCCAGCAGTGGGGACGGAAACACTGAAGCTTTCTTT. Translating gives CASSGDGNTEAFF.

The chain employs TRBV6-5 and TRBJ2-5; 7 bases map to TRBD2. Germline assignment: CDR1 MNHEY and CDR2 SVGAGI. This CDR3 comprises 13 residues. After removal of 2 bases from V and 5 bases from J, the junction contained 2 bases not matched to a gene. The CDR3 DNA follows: TGTGCCAGCAGTTACCCGGGAGGCGAGACCCAGTACTTC. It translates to CASSYPGGETQYF.

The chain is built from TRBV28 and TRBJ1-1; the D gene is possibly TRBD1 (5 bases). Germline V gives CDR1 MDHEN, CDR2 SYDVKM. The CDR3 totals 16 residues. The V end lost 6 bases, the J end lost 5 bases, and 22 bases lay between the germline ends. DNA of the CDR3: TGTGCCAGCAGCAGAGACGTCAGGGCCCGGAGGACTGAAGCTTTCTTT. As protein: CASSRDVRARRTEAFF.

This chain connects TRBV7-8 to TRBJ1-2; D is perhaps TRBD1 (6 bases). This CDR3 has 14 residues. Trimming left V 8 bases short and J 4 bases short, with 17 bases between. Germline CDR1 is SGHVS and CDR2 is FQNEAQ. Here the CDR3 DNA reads TGTGCCAGCGGACCCGGGGGCATTGTCTATGGCTACACCTTC. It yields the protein CASGPGGIVYGYTF. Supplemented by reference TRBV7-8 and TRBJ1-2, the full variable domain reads GAGVSQSPRYKVAKRGQDVALRCDPISGHVSLFWYQQALGQGPEFLTYFQNEAQLDKSGLPSDRFFAERPEGSVSTLKIQRTQQEDSAVYLCASGPGGIVYGYTFGSGTRLTVV.

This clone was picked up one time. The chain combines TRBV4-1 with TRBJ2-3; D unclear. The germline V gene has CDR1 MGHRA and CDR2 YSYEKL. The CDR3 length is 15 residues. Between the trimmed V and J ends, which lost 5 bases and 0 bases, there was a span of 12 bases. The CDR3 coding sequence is TGCGCCAGCAGCTTCCGTCATATGAGCACAGATACGCAGTATTTT. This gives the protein CASSFRHMSTDTQYF.

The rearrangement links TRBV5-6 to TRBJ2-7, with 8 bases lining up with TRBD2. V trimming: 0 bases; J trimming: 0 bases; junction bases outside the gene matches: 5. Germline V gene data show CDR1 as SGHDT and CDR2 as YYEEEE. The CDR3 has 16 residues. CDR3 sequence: CASSLGSGVFSYEQYF. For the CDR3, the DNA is TGTGCCAGCAGCTTGGGTAGCGGGGTATTCTCCTACGAGCAGTACTTC.

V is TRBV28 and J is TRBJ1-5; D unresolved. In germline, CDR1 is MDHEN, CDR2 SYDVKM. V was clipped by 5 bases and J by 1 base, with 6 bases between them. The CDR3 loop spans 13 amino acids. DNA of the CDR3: TGTGCCAGCAGTCCGGACAGCAATCAGCCCCAGCATTTT. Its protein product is CASSPDSNQPQHF.

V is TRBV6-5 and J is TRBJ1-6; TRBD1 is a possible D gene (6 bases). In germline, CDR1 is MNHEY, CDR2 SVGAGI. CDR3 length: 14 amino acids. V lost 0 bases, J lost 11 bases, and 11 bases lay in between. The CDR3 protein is CASSYSEGVAPLHF. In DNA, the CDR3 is TGTGCCAGCAGTTACTCGGAGGGGGTGGCACCCCTCCACTTT.